Shown below are 30 T cell receptor beta chains from a single sample sequenced in a study of T cell repertoires in cytomegalovirus infection. These receptors have no known antigen. One entry per CDR3 protein results from TCRdb running MiXCR on the reads. In the table there are about 330,000 distinct CDR3 sequences, about 32% of which are singletons. The source was cultured PBMCs, collected from culture after CMV antigen stimulation. These receptors all come from a human donor in good health (CMV status not recorded). Some clones in this sample may be carry-over from other donors' samples.

This clonotype turned up a few times. This rearrangement joins TRBV7-4 to TRBJ2-5; no clear D. The V gene's germline CDR1 is SGHVT and CDR2 SQSDAQ. Trimming left V 5 bases short and J 0 bases short, with 4 bases between. The CDR3 is 12 amino acids. CDR3 sequence reads: CASSVNQETQYF. The DNA for the CDR3 is TGTGCCAGCAGCGTCAACCAAGAGACCCAGTACTTC.

This clonotype was counted a few times. The CDR3 is CASGGGTDTQYF. Written as DNA, the CDR3 is TGTGCTAGTGGAGGGGGAACAGATACGCAGTATTTT. The chain has TRBV12-5 and TRBJ2-3, with D possibly matching TRBD1 (6 bases). V lost 6 bases, J lost 3 bases, and 7 bases lay in between. Germline assignment: CDR1 LGHNT and CDR2 FRNRAP. The CDR3 is 12 amino acids.

The chain employs TRBV7-9 and TRBJ2-7, with D perhaps matching TRBD1 (5 bases). CDR3 length equals 13 residues. The germline V gene has CDR1 SEHNR and CDR2 FQNEAQ (reference sequence). The V and J ends lost 6 bases and 7 bases respectively, with 16 bases between them. This CDR3 is CASRYTTGQEQYF. In nucleotides, the CDR3 is TGTGCCAGCAGATACACTACAGGACAAGAGCAGTACTTC.

The CDR3, as DNA: TGTGCCAGCAGCTTAGCTGGGGTTTTGAACACTGAAGCTTTCTTT. Translated, it gives CASSLAGVLNTEAFF. The genes are TRBV7-9 and TRBJ1-1; D remains unclear. V lost 0 bases, J lost 0 bases, and 8 bases lay in between. CDR3 length: 15 amino acids. CDR1 is SEHNR and CDR2 is FQNEAQ in the germline V gene (reference sequence).

The V call is TRBV24-1, the J call TRBJ2-1; tentatively, D is TRBD1 (5 bases). The CDR3 sequence is 13 residues long. Deletions cut 4 bases from V and 8 bases from J, with 11 bases between. The germline V gene encodes CDR1 KGHDR and CDR2 SFDVKD. The CDR3 spells CATSEDIRDEQFF. The CDR3 DNA sequence: TGTGCCACCAGTGAGGACATAAGGGATGAGCAGTTCTTC.

The table lists this clonotype with many counts. The V and J genes are TRBV20-1 and TRBJ1-4; D gene ambiguous. CDR3 length: 13 amino acids. Germline values: CDR1 DFQATT, CDR2 SNEGSKA (reference sequence). Between the trimmed V and J ends, which lost 4 bases and 8 bases, there was a span of 14 bases. CDR3 sequence: CSAMAPSQEKLFF. CDR3 in DNA: TGCAGTGCTATGGCCCCATCTCAGGAAAAACTGTTTTTT.

This clonotype was detected only a few times. The J gene is TRBJ2-7, the V gene TRBV6-1; possibly TRBD1 for D (6 bases). This CDR3 has 13 amino acids. Trimming cost V 1 base and J 4 bases, with 8 bases left between them. Germline V gives CDR1 MNHNS, CDR2 SASEGT. The CDR3 coding sequence is TGTGCCAGCAGTGAAGTAAGGGGGTACGAGCAGTACGTC. This gives the protein CASSEVRGYEQYV.

This clonotype occurred a few times. V usage is TRBV29-1 and J usage is TRBJ2-7; D perhaps matches TRBD2 (5 bases). This CDR3 has 13 residues. Trimming removed 6 bases from V and 0 bases from J, with 12 bases in between. The V gene's germline CDR1 is SQVTM and CDR2 ANQGSEA. This CDR3 reads CSVATNPSYEQYF. CDR3 in DNA: TGCAGCGTGGCGACTAACCCCTCCTACGAGCAGTACTTC.

The chain carries TRBV25-1 and TRBJ1-2, with D unclear. V was cut by 2 bases and J by 8 bases, with 18 bases left in between. CDR1 and CDR2 (germline): MGHDK, SYGVNS. CDR3 length: 15 residues. This CDR3 is CASSELDRHAEGYTF. Written as DNA, the CDR3 is TGTGCCAGCAGTGAACTCGACCGTCACGCGGAGGGCTACACCTTC.

The gene calls are TRBV25-1 and TRBJ2-7; a weak D match, TRBD1 (6 bases). The CDR3 is 13 amino acids. Germline V gene lookup returns CDR1 MGHDK and CDR2 SYGVNS. Trimming took off 4 bases at V and 2 bases at J, with 9 bases between the two ends. CDR3 amino acids: CASSVTGAYEQYF. DNA for the CDR3: TGTGCCAGCAGTGTGACAGGAGCCTACGAGCAGTACTTC.

V gene TRBV7-9 combines with J gene TRBJ2-7; no reliable D call. The germline V and J ends were trimmed by 8 bases and 3 bases, with 11 bases remaining between them. This CDR3 has 12 residues. Germline V gene data show CDR1 as SEHNR and CDR2 as FQNEAQ (reference sequence). The CDR3, as DNA: TGTGCCAGCGGTCTGGCCTTCTACGAGCAGTACGTC. It encodes CASGLAFYEQYV.

This clonotype was seen a few times. This rearrangement joins TRBV3-1 to TRBJ1-1; no clear D gene. Trimming pared 0 bases from V and 1 base from J, leaving 6 bases between. From germline, CDR1 is LGHDT and CDR2 YNNKEL (reference sequence). CDR3 length: 14 residues. The CDR3 sequence: CASSQELQNTEAFF. The CDR3 DNA sequence: TGTGCCAGCAGCCAAGAACTCCAGAACACTGAAGCTTTCTTT.

This clonotype was observed a single time. The chain employs TRBV7-3 and TRBJ2-7, with TRBD2 matching over 8 bases. The CDR3 is made up of 14 amino acids. V was pared by 5 bases and J by 6 bases, with 9 bases of the junction left unmatched. The germline CDR1 and CDR2 sequences are SGHTA and FQGTGA. DNA for the CDR3: TGTGCCAGCAGCCCGAGCGGGAGCCCCCTCGAGCAGTACTTC. As protein: CASSPSGSPLEQYF.

This clonotype occurred many times. The chain carries TRBV7-2 and TRBJ2-3; 9 positions match TRBD2. Germline V gene sequence: CDR1 SGHTA, CDR2 FQGNSA. With V trimmed by 2 bases and J by 3 bases, 3 bases remained unmatched. This CDR3 has 15 amino acids. As DNA, the CDR3 is TGTGCCAGCAGCTTAAGGCGGGGGGGGACAGATACGCAGTATTTT. This sequence encodes CASSLRRGGTDTQYF.

Only a few counts were recorded for this clonotype. The gene calls are TRBV5-4 and TRBJ1-4; tentatively, D is TRBD1 (6 bases). This CDR3 spans 14 amino acids. Trimming took 3 bases from V and 5 from J, leaving 11 bases between them. Germline V gene data show CDR1 as SGHNT and CDR2 as YYREEE (reference sequence). CDR3 coding DNA: TGTGCCAGCAGCTCCCGGGACATGAATGAAAAACTGTTTTTT. Encoded protein: CASSSRDMNEKLFF. The variable domain in full, completed from reference TRBV5-4 and TRBJ1-4, reads ETGVTQSPTHLIKTRGQQVTLRCSSQSGHNTVSWYQQALGQGPQFIFQYYREEENGRGNFPPRFSGLQFPNYSSELNVNALELDDSALYLCASSSRDMNEKLFFGSGTQLSVL.

At least ten counts were recorded for this clonotype. The rearrangement uses TRBV7-2 and TRBJ2-5, with TRBD2 matching 11 bases. The CDR3 covers 17 residues. Germline V gene sequence: CDR1 SGHTA, CDR2 FQGNSA. J lost 4 bases, V lost 5 bases, and 12 bases had no gene match. The CDR3 spells CASSTLAGGPYRETQYF. CDR3 in DNA: TGTGCCAGCAGCACTTTAGCGGGAGGGCCTTATAGAGAGACCCAGTACTTC.

In this sample, this clonotype turned up many times. The gene calls are TRBV7-2 and TRBJ2-1, with TRBD2 matching over 10 bases. The germline V gene encodes CDR1 SGHTA and CDR2 FQGNSA. The junction had 11 bases not matched to a gene; V was cut back by 6 bases and J by 9 bases. The CDR3 is made up of 15 amino acids. The CDR3 DNA is TGTGCCAGCAGTCCTATTATAGTAGCGGGAGGTGAGCAGTTCTTC. It specifies CASSPIIVAGGEQFF.

For this clonotype: One end of the junction is discordant with germline, which a read error may explain. The J gene is TRBJ2-3, the V gene TRBV20-1; TRBD1 is a possible D gene (5 bases). Germline lookup yields CDR1 DFQATT and CDR2 SNEGSKA (reference sequence). The CDR3 loop spans 13 amino acids. In nucleotides, the CDR3 is TGCAGCGCTAATTGGGGCGGAACAGATACGCAGTATTTT. Translating it yields CSANWGGTDTQYF.

The V call is TRBV12-3 or TRBV12-4, the J call TRBJ2-3, with 8 bases fitting TRBD2. Germline trimming cut 1 base from V and 6 bases from J; bases unmatched to any gene: 6. The CDR3 loop spans 15 amino acids. The CDR3 region is CASSLGSSGSDTQYF. The CDR3 DNA reads TGTGCCAGCAGTTTAGGGTCCAGCGGGAGTGATACGCAGTATTTT.

This clonotype was observed a few times. The V and J genes are TRBV7-2 and TRBJ1-1; no firm D call. Trimming cost V 1 base and J 3 bases, with 9 bases left between them. The CDR3 consists of 14 residues. Germline lookup yields CDR1 SGHTA and CDR2 FQGNSA. CDR3 protein: CASSLGQLYTEAFF. CDR3 bases: TGTGCCAGCAGCTTAGGACAACTCTACACTGAAGCTTTCTTT.

This chain connects TRBV12-3 or TRBV12-4 to TRBJ1-2, with D perhaps TRBD1 (5 bases). The CDR3 covers 13 residues. Deletions cut 2 bases from V and 8 bases from J, with 12 bases between. The CDR3 here is CASSLWGDGGYTF. CDR3 in DNA: TGTGCCAGCAGTTTATGGGGGGACGGAGGCTACACCTTC.

This clonotype was found once. V is TRBV7-8 and J is TRBJ1-4, with unresolved D. CDR1 SGHVS and CDR2 FQNEAQ come from the germline V gene. This CDR3 spans 14 amino acids. The ends were cut back, 7 bases at V and 3 bases at J, with 12 bases in the middle. CDR3 sequence (DNA): TGTGCCAGCACCTACGGGCGCGCTAATGAAAAACTGTTTTTT. This sequence encodes CASTYGRANEKLFF.

The table lists this clonotype with a few counts. The chain joins TRBV2 to TRBJ2-1; 11 positions match TRBD2. Germline values: CDR1 SNHLY, CDR2 FYNNEI. The CDR3 is 14 amino acids. The junction had 7 bases not matched to a gene; V was cut back by 8 bases and J by 7 bases. This chain's CDR3 is CASQLAGVTNEQFF. In DNA form, the CDR3 reads TGTGCCAGCCAACTAGCGGGAGTAACTAATGAGCAGTTCTTC.

V and J are TRBV12-3 or TRBV12-4 and TRBJ1-1; D is perhaps TRBD1 (6 bases). CDR3 length equals 13 residues. With 8 bases removed from V and 6 bases from J, the gap between germline ends came to 16 bases. CDR3 in amino acids: CASLNGGPSEAFF. For the CDR3, the DNA is TGTGCCAGCCTTAATGGGGGGCCCTCTGAAGCTTTCTTT.

The chain couples TRBV7-2 to TRBJ1-6, with D perhaps matching TRBD1 (6 bases). Germline loops: CDR1 SGHTA, CDR2 FQGNSA. The CDR3 totals 16 residues. V was clipped by 5 bases and J by 8 bases, with 19 bases between them. The CDR3 nucleotides are TGTGCCAGCAGCCCCCGAGTGGGGGGCGGATATTCACCCCTCCACTTT. It encodes CASSPRVGGGYSPLHF.

The chain joins TRBV4-2 to TRBJ2-2, with a possible D match to TRBD2 (6 bases). V was shortened by 2 bases and J by 6 bases, with 10 bases between the two germline ends. Germline lookup yields CDR1 LGHNA and CDR2 YNFKEQ. The CDR3 runs to 14 residues. This CDR3 is CASSQLGGAGELFF. CDR3 sequence (DNA): TGTGCCAGCAGCCAACTAGGCGGGGCCGGGGAGCTGTTTTTT.

This clonotype was detected only a few times. The V call is TRBV7-2, the J call TRBJ2-1; D uncertain. The CDR3 is 12 amino acids. CDR1 and CDR2 from the germline V gene are SGHTA and FQGNSA. The V and J ends lost 2 bases and 9 bases respectively, with 8 bases between them. The CDR3 is CASSLTDREQFF. The CDR3 DNA sequence: TGTGCCAGCAGCTTAACTGATCGTGAGCAGTTCTTC.

This chain joins TRBV27 and TRBJ2-3, with 8 nucleotides matching TRBD1. The CDR3 covers 16 residues. The V and J ends lost 5 bases and 3 bases, in that order; junction bases with no gene match: 10. CDR1 MNHEY and CDR2 SMNVEV come from the germline V gene (reference sequence). Here the CDR3 DNA reads TGTGCCAGCAGTCCCCCTGGACAGGGACGAACAGATACGCAGTATTTT. This gives the protein CASSPPGQGRTDTQYF.

In this sample, this clonotype turned up a few times. The chain couples TRBV20-1 to TRBJ1-5; weak D call: TRBD1 (6 bases). The V end lost 6 bases, the J end lost 10 bases, and 16 bases lay between the germline ends. There are 12 residues in the CDR3. Germline V gene lookup returns CDR1 DFQATT and CDR2 SNEGSKA (reference sequence). CDR3 DNA sequence: TGCAGTGCAGGATCCGGGACACATCCCCAGCATTTT. Residues: CSAGSGTHPQHF.

The chain has TRBV7-6 and TRBJ2-3; no reliable D call. In germline, CDR1 is SGHVS, CDR2 FNYEAQ. V was clipped by 1 base and J by 3 bases, with 8 bases between them. CDR3 size: 14 residues. In nucleotides, the CDR3 is TGTGCCAGCAGCTTAGTTTCGGAAACAGATACGCAGTATTTT. Protein sequence: CASSLVSETDTQYF.